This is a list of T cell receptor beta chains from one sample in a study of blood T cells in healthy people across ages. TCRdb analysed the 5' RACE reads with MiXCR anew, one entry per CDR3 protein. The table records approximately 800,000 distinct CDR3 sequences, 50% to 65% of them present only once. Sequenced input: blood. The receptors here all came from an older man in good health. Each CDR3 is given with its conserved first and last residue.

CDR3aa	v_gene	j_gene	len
CASSSLGSSPLHF	TRBV6-1	TRBJ1-6	13
CASSLGSGTAYEQYF	TRBV2	TRBJ2-7	15
CATSRPGTSGRGGPSWGTDTQYF	TRBV15	TRBJ2-3	23
CASSDRGSNQPQHF	TRBV2	TRBJ1-5	14
CASIEWGLAGKNIQYF	TRBV2	TRBJ2-4	16
CASSSLRGPYEQYF	TRBV11-2	TRBJ2-7	14
CASSQARFSEQYF	TRBV3-1	TRBJ2-7	13
CASNQGREQYF	TRBV3-1	TRBJ2-7	11
CASSSLAVIYNEQFF	TRBV7-9	TRBJ2-1	15
CASTGTGLSNEQFF	TRBV6-1	TRBJ2-1	14
CASSLTRDSNEQFF	TRBV7-9	TRBJ2-1	14
CASSRRDRSYGYTF	TRBV12-3/TRBV12-4	TRBJ1-2	14
CASDGRMGVSGYNEQFF	TRBV3-1	TRBJ2-1	17
CASSGGGRYGHTF	TRBV2	TRBJ1-2	13
CASSQEGRNLNEQFF	TRBV3-1	TRBJ2-1	15
CAISWYSPTSYNEQYF	TRBV10-3	TRBJ2-5	16
CASSYGINSPLHF	TRBV27	TRBJ1-6	13
CASSPKTSSYNEQFF	TRBV4-1	TRBJ2-1	15
CASTDTGARQGRYEQYF	TRBV6-1	TRBJ2-7	17
CAIRDGSSGNTIYF	TRBV10-3	TRBJ1-3	14
CTSSFGGTGRRPPQHF	TRBV28	TRBJ1-5	16
CASSLGSGRLAKNIQYF	TRBV12-3/TRBV12-4	NA	17
CASSPGPLGHEQFF	TRBV7-9	TRBJ2-1	14
CASSLIVGTSYEQYF	TRBV5-6	TRBJ2-7	15
CASRLWTSGASYEQYF	TRBV6-5	TRBJ2-7	16